A selection of T cell receptor beta chains follows, all from one sample in a study of blood T cell repertoires in COVID-19. Measured with immunoSEQ multiplex PCR; TCRdb has only the in-frame clones, and not every one. Of more than 70,000 clones listed, 86% were seen once; the top ten hold 0.95% to 1.5%. The sample consisted of peripheral blood. All receptors come from a man older than 75 with active or convalescent COVID-19. The CDR3 runs from the conserved cysteine through the conserved F or W. Each record gives: V gene, J gene, D gene, clone size, CDR3 protein, CDR3 DNA. D genes are given only for firm matches. The listing skips clone size in some rows; elsewhere it reads once, few, many or a size class.

V gene: TRBV6-6; J gene: TRBJ1-1; D gene: -; clone size: once; CDR3 protein: CASSPPGAAQEAFF; CDR3 DNA: TGTGCCAGCAGCCCCCCTGGGGCAGCCCAAGAAGCTTTCTTT
V gene: TRBV18; J gene: TRBJ1-2; D gene: -; clone size: -; CDR3 protein: CASSDRFSNYGYTF; CDR3 DNA: TGTGCCAGCTCAGACAGGTTTTCTAACTATGGCTACACCTTC
V gene: TRBV10-3; J gene: TRBJ2-1; D gene: -; clone size: -; CDR3 protein: CAITKDGVAEAGEQFF; CDR3 DNA: TGTGCCATCACCAAGGACGGGGTAGCGGAGGCTGGGGAGCAGTTCTTC
V gene: TRBV5-1; J gene: TRBJ2-1; D gene: -; clone size: -; CDR3 protein: CASSLMSSYNEQFF; CDR3 DNA: TGCGCCAGCAGCTTGATGAGCTCCTACAATGAGCAGTTCTTC
V gene: TRBV5-1; J gene: TRBJ2-3; D gene: -; clone size: -; CDR3 protein: CASSLDRVGTDTQYF; CDR3 DNA: TGCGCCAGCAGCTTGGACAGGGTTGGGACAGATACGCAGTATTTT
V gene: TRBV7-7; J gene: TRBJ2-2; D gene: TRBD1; clone size: once; CDR3 protein: CASSTGTGNTGELFF; CDR3 DNA: TGTGCTAGCAGCACCGGGACAGGGAACACCGGGGAGCTGTTTTTT
V gene: TRBV3-1/TRBV3-2; J gene: TRBJ2-5; D gene: -; clone size: once; CDR3 protein: CASSQSDWARGETQYF; CDR3 DNA: TGTGCCAGCAGCCAATCTGATTGGGCCAGAGGGGAGACCCAGTACTTC
V gene: TRBV6-5; J gene: TRBJ1-5; D gene: TRBD1; clone size: -; CDR3 protein: CASRGQGSQPQHF; CDR3 DNA: TGTGCCAGCAGAGGACAGGGTAGTCAGCCCCAGCATTTT
V gene: TRBV10-2; J gene: TRBJ1-5; D gene: TRBD1; clone size: -; CDR3 protein: CASAGTGGNQPQHF; CDR3 DNA: TGCGCCAGCGCCGGGACAGGAGGCAATCAGCCCCAGCATTTT
V gene: TRBV14; J gene: TRBJ2-3; D gene: -; clone size: -; CDR3 protein: CASSQYRVDTQYF; CDR3 DNA: TGTGCCAGCAGCCAATACAGGGTTGATACGCAGTATTTT
V gene: TRBV19; J gene: TRBJ1-5; D gene: -; clone size: -; CDR3 protein: CASSISGGGNQPQHF; CDR3 DNA: TGTGCCAGTAGTATCTCGGGGGGCGGCAATCAGCCCCAGCATTTT
V gene: TRBV29-1; J gene: TRBJ2-2; D gene: TRBD1; clone size: -; CDR3 protein: CSVTNQGARGTGELFF; CDR3 DNA: TGCAGCGTTACGAACCAGGGGGCCAGGGGCACCGGGGAGCTGTTTTTT
V gene: TRBV29-1; J gene: TRBJ1-2; D gene: TRBD1; clone size: -; CDR3 protein: CSARDRAYGYTF; CDR3 DNA: TGCAGCGCCCGGGACAGGGCCTATGGCTACACCTTC
V gene: TRBV2; J gene: TRBJ2-2; D gene: -; clone size: once; CDR3 protein: CASGFQVLSGELFF; CDR3 DNA: TGTGCCAGCGGCTTCCAGGTTTTGTCCGGGGAGCTGTTTTTT
V gene: TRBV2; J gene: TRBJ1-3; D gene: TRBD1; clone size: -; CDR3 protein: CASSEQGARNTIYF; CDR3 DNA: TGTGCCAGCAGTGAGCAGGGGGCGCGGAACACCATATATTTT
V gene: TRBV7-9; J gene: TRBJ2-3; D gene: -; clone size: -; CDR3 protein: CASSLTAGKGDTQYF; CDR3 DNA: TGTGCCAGCAGCTTAACGGCAGGGAAGGGAGATACGCAGTATTTT
V gene: TRBV7-9; J gene: TRBJ1-5; D gene: -; clone size: -; CDR3 protein: CASSPQDQPQHF; CDR3 DNA: TGTGCCAGCAGCCCACAGGATCAGCCCCAGCATTTT
V gene: TRBV28; J gene: TRBJ1-2; D gene: TRBD1; clone size: -; CDR3 protein: CASSSGTGFYYGYTF; CDR3 DNA: TGTGCCAGCAGTTCAGGGACAGGGTTTTACTATGGCTACACCTTC
V gene: TRBV24-1; J gene: TRBJ1-4; D gene: -; clone size: few; CDR3 protein: CATSEGQDHATNEKLFF; CDR3 DNA: TGTGCCACCAGTGAGGGTCAGGATCATGCAACTAATGAAAAACTGTTTTTT
V gene: TRBV18; J gene: TRBJ2-1; D gene: TRBD2; clone size: once; CDR3 protein: CASSPPIAGVGEQFF; CDR3 DNA: TGTGCCAGCTCACCACCAATAGCGGGAGTCGGGGAGCAGTTCTTC
V gene: TRBV6-2/TRBV6-3; J gene: TRBJ1-1; D gene: -; clone size: -; CDR3 protein: CASSYPGENTEAFF; CDR3 DNA: TGTGCCAGCAGTTACCCCGGGGAGAACACTGAAGCTTTCTTT
V gene: TRBV5-5; J gene: TRBJ2-3; D gene: -; clone size: -; CDR3 protein: CASSWGSRGDTQYF; CDR3 DNA: TGTGCCAGCAGTTGGGGGAGCCGGGGGGATACGCAGTATTTT
V gene: TRBV10-3; J gene: TRBJ2-3; D gene: TRBD2; clone size: -; CDR3 protein: CAISEFPLAGARDTQYF; CDR3 DNA: TGTGCCATCAGTGAGTTTCCCCTAGCGGGAGCGAGAGATACGCAGTATTTT
V gene: TRBV10-3; J gene: TRBJ1-2; D gene: TRBD1; clone size: -; CDR3 protein: CAIAPGQGNYGYTF; CDR3 DNA: TGTGCCATCGCTCCTGGACAGGGAAACTATGGCTACACCTTC
V gene: TRBV12-3/TRBV12-4; J gene: TRBJ2-1; D gene: TRBD1; clone size: -; CDR3 protein: CASRGDRSGQFF; CDR3 DNA: TGTGCCAGCAGGGGGGACAGGTCGGGGCAGTTCTTC
V gene: TRBV4-1; J gene: TRBJ1-5; D gene: TRBD1; clone size: -; CDR3 protein: CASSQDPSLEGAYVQPQHF; CDR3 DNA: TGCGCCAGCAGCCAAGATCCCTCACTTGAGGGGGCGTATGTCCAGCCCCAGCATTTT
V gene: TRBV5-1; J gene: TRBJ2-3; D gene: TRBD2; clone size: -; CDR3 protein: CASSLGTSGTWDTDTQYF; CDR3 DNA: TGCGCCAGCAGCTTGGGGACTAGCGGGACCTGGGACACAGATACGCAGTATTTT
V gene: TRBV5-1; J gene: TRBJ1-3; D gene: -; clone size: few; CDR3 protein: CASSLSGVSGNTIYF; CDR3 DNA: TGCGCCAGCAGCTTGTCAGGGGTCTCTGGAAACACCATATATTTT
V gene: TRBV24-1; J gene: TRBJ1-2; D gene: TRBD1; clone size: once; CDR3 protein: CATSDPDRGNYGYTF; CDR3 DNA: TGTGCCACCAGTGACCCGGACAGGGGTAACTATGGCTACACCTTC
V gene: TRBV4-2; J gene: TRBJ2-1; D gene: TRBD2; clone size: -; CDR3 protein: CASSHAAGMSNEQFF; CDR3 DNA: TGTGCCAGCAGCCACGCAGCGGGAATGAGCAATGAGCAGTTCTTC
V gene: TRBV9; J gene: TRBJ2-7; D gene: TRBD2; clone size: -; CDR3 protein: CASSATSGSYEQYF; CDR3 DNA: TGTGCCAGTAGCGCCACTAGCGGGAGTTACGAGCAGTACTTC
V gene: TRBV3-1/TRBV3-2; J gene: TRBJ1-1; D gene: -; clone size: -; CDR3 protein: CASTPTGPGTTEAFF; CDR3 DNA: TGTGCCAGCACTCCTACAGGCCCCGGTACCACTGAAGCTTTCTTT
V gene: TRBV5-8; J gene: TRBJ2-7; D gene: -; clone size: -; CDR3 protein: CASSLVPSEQYF; CDR3 DNA: TGTGCCAGCAGCTTGGTCCCCTCGGAGCAGTACTTC
V gene: TRBV3-1/TRBV3-2; J gene: TRBJ1-1; D gene: TRBD1; clone size: -; CDR3 protein: CASRGGTGGANTEAFF; CDR3 DNA: TGTGCCAGCCGAGGAGGGACAGGGGGAGCCAACACTGAAGCTTTCTTT
V gene: TRBV19; J gene: TRBJ1-2; D gene: TRBD1; clone size: -; CDR3 protein: CASSKTGQGGKYGYTF; CDR3 DNA: TGTGCCAGTAGTAAAACCGGACAGGGAGGAAAATATGGCTACACCTTC
V gene: TRBV19; J gene: TRBJ1-6; D gene: TRBD1; clone size: -; CDR3 protein: CASSIRDRGSPLHF; CDR3 DNA: TGTGCCAGTAGTATACGGGACAGGGGTTCACCCCTCCACTTT
V gene: TRBV7-8; J gene: TRBJ1-1; D gene: -; clone size: -; CDR3 protein: CASSLDGVGTEAFF; CDR3 DNA: TGTGCCAGCAGCCTAGACGGGGTTGGGACTGAAGCTTTCTTT
V gene: TRBV7-9; J gene: TRBJ1-4; D gene: -; clone size: -; CDR3 protein: CASSLGRTVNEKLFF; CDR3 DNA: TGTGCCAGCAGCTTAGGACGCACAGTAAATGAAAAACTGTTTTTT
V gene: TRBV2; J gene: TRBJ1-1; D gene: -; clone size: -; CDR3 protein: CASSVAEAFF; CDR3 DNA: TGTGCCAGCAGTGTCGCTGAAGCTTTCTTT
V gene: TRBV5-1; J gene: TRBJ1-4; D gene: TRBD1; clone size: -; CDR3 protein: CASSSGGQGREKLFF; CDR3 DNA: TGCGCCAGCAGCTCGGGGGGACAGGGACGTGAAAAACTGTTTTTT
V gene: TRBV5-4; J gene: TRBJ1-2; D gene: -; clone size: -; CDR3 protein: CASSLWGGAGYTF; CDR3 DNA: TGTGCCAGCAGCCTATGGGGGGGGGCTGGCTACACCTTC
V gene: TRBV7-2; J gene: TRBJ1-5; D gene: -; clone size: -; CDR3 protein: CASSRGGAPADQPQHF; CDR3 DNA: TGTGCCAGCAGCCGCGGGGGGGCCCCGGCTGATCAGCCCCAGCATTTT
V gene: TRBV7-7; J gene: TRBJ2-2; D gene: TRBD1; clone size: -; CDR3 protein: CASSRDREDGELFF; CDR3 DNA: TGTGCTAGCAGCCGGGACAGGGAGGACGGGGAGCTGTTTTTT
V gene: TRBV15; J gene: TRBJ2-5; D gene: TRBD1; clone size: -; CDR3 protein: CATSRGRQGRETQYF; CDR3 DNA: TGTGCCACCAGCAGGGGCAGACAGGGGCGGGAGACCCAGTACTTC
V gene: TRBV5-6; J gene: TRBJ1-2; D gene: TRBD1; clone size: -; CDR3 protein: CASMTTGGGSGYTF; CDR3 DNA: TGTGCCAGCATGACTACAGGGGGCGGGTCTGGCTACACCTTC
V gene: TRBV7-8; J gene: TRBJ1-1; D gene: -; clone size: once; CDR3 protein: CASSLKYRVGTEAFF; CDR3 DNA: TGTGCCAGCAGCTTAAAATACAGGGTGGGAACTGAAGCTTTCTTT
V gene: TRBV30; J gene: TRBJ2-5; D gene: -; clone size: -; CDR3 protein: CAFQAGPRGTQYF; CDR3 DNA: TGTGCCTTTCAAGCGGGCCCGAGGGGGACCCAGTACTTC
V gene: TRBV27; J gene: TRBJ2-1; D gene: TRBD2; clone size: -; CDR3 protein: CASSLESSGTQLFF; CDR3 DNA: TGTGCCAGCAGTTTGGAGTCTAGCGGGACGCAGCTGTTCTTC
V gene: TRBV5-1; J gene: TRBJ1-2; D gene: -; clone size: -; CDR3 protein: CATGEDFYGYTF; CDR3 DNA: TGCGCCACCGGGGAGGACTTCTATGGCTACACCTTC
V gene: TRBV12-5; J gene: TRBJ2-1; D gene: TRBD2; clone size: once; CDR3 protein: CASGLSGTSEQFF; CDR3 DNA: TGTGCTAGTGGTTTGTCAGGGACTAGTGAGCAGTTCTTC
V gene: TRBV6-2/TRBV6-3; J gene: TRBJ2-1; D gene: TRBD2; clone size: -; CDR3 protein: CASSYLAGARIEQFF; CDR3 DNA: TGTGCCAGCAGTTACTTGGCGGGAGCTAGGATTGAGCAGTTCTTC
V gene: TRBV9; J gene: TRBJ2-1; D gene: TRBD2; clone size: few; CDR3 protein: CASSALAGGPGEQFF; CDR3 DNA: TGTGCCAGCAGCGCATTAGCGGGAGGGCCGGGTGAGCAGTTCTTC
V gene: TRBV2; J gene: TRBJ1-2; D gene: -; clone size: -; CDR3 protein: CASSEIRNYGYTF; CDR3 DNA: TGTGCCAGCAGTGAAATTCGGAACTATGGCTACACCTTC
V gene: TRBV2; J gene: TRBJ2-1; D gene: TRBD2; clone size: -; CDR3 protein: CASKELAGLNEQFF; CDR3 DNA: TGTGCCAGCAAGGAACTAGCGGGACTAAATGAGCAGTTCTTC
V gene: TRBV9; J gene: TRBJ2-7; D gene: TRBD2; clone size: -; CDR3 protein: CASSVLASGRSEQYF; CDR3 DNA: TGTGCCAGCAGCGTCCTTGCTAGCGGGAGATCCGAGCAGTACTTC